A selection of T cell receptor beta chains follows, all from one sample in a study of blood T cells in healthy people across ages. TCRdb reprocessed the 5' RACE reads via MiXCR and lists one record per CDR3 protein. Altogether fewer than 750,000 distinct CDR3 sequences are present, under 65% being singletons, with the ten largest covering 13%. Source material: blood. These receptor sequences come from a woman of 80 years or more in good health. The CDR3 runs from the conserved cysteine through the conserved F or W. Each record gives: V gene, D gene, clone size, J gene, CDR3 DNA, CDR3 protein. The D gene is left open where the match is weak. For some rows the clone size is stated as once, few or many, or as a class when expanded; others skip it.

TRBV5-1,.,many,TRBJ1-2,TGTGCCAGCAGTTTGGGGGCTAACTATGGCTACACCTTC,CASSLGANYGYTF
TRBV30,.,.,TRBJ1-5,TGTGCCTGGAGTAACAGCAATCAGCCCCAGCATTTT,CAWSNSNQPQHF
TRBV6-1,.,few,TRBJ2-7,TGTGCCAGCCGTCAGGGAAGTTTCTACGAGCAGTACTTC,CASRQGSFYEQYF
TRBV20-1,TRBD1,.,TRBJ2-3,TGCAGTGCTAGAGATCCATGGACAGGGGGCGGAGATACGCAGTATTTT,CSARDPWTGGGDTQYF
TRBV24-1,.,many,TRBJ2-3,TGTGCCACCAGTGATTTGGGGACACCCGGCGGGCCAGATACGCAGTATTTT,CATSDLGTPGGPDTQYF
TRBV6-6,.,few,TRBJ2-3,TGTGCCAGTGTTCCCCGGCAGGGCCCCACAGATACGCAGTATTTT,CASVPRQGPTDTQYF
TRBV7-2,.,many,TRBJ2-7,TGTGCCAGCAGCTTACAGACCTGGGGGGAGCAGTACTTC,CASSLQTWGEQYF
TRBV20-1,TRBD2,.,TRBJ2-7,TGCAGTGCTAGACCGAGCGGGAGGACCTACGAGCAGTACTTC,CSARPSGRTYEQYF
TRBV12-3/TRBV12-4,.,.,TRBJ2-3,TGTGCCAGCAGGGTAACGGGAAGAGCAGATGCGCAGTATTTT,CASRVTGRADAQYF
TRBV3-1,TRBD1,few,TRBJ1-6,TGTGCCAGCAGTCTCGACAGGGAAAATTCACCCCTCCACTTT,CASSLDRENSPLHF
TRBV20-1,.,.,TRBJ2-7,TGCAGTGCTCCAGACTACGAGCAGTACTTC,CSAPDYEQYF
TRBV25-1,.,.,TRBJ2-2,TGTGCCAGCAGTGAATCTTGGTGGAACGGGGTTACCGGGGAGCTGTTTTTT,CASSESWWNGVTGELFF
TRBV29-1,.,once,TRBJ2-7,TGCAGCGTTGTTATGGGGGCCTACGAGCAGTACTTC,CSVVMGAYEQYF
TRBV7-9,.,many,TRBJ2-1,TGTGCCAGCAGCTTCATGGACCCCTACAATGAGCAGTTCTTC,CASSFMDPYNEQFF
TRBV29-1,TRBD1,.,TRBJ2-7,TGCAGCGTTAAGGCCCTACAGGGGGCGAACTACGAGCAGTACTTC,CSVKALQGANYEQYF
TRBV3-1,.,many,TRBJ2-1,TGTGCCAGCAGCCAAGAGGTCAGCTCCTACAATGAGCAGTTCTTC,CASSQEVSSYNEQFF
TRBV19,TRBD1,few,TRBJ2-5,TGTGCCAGTAGGGGGACAGTAGAGACCCAGTACTTC,CASRGTVETQYF
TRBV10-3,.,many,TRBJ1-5,TGTGCCACCGGGGAAGATCAGCCCCAGCATTTT,CATGEDQPQHF
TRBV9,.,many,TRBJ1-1,TGTGCCAGCAGCCAGCGACCGCTTGAAGAAGCTTTCTTT,CASSQRPLEEAFF
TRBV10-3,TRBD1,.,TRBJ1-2,TGTGCCATCAGTGAGGGCAGGGGGCCGAACTATGGCTACACCTTC,CAISEGRGPNYGYTF
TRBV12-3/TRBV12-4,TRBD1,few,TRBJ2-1,TGTGCCAGCAGTCTGACAGGGGGCCGCAATGAGCAGTTCTTC,CASSLTGGRNEQFF
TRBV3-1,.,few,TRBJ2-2,TGTGCCAGCAGCCTCCGAGGTTATAGGGAGCTGTTTTTT,CASSLRGYRELFF
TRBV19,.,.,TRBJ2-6,TGTGCCAGTAGTAGGGCACTAGCCTCTGGGGCCAACGTCCTGACTTTC,CASSRALASGANVLTF
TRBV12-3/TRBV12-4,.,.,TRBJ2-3,TGTGCCAGCAGAATCCCGACTGGACGTCCGGGCACAGATACGCAGTATTTT,CASRIPTGRPGTDTQYF